The entry below gives a single T cell receptor (beta chain) sequence along with its context. This clone was detected only a few times. Its antigen is unknown. No base-level quality is on record; no much larger clone is a single base apart. On a MiSeq, deep resolution sequencing aimed for a depth between 1 in 1 million and 1 in 200,000 T cells, with each clonotype covered about 9.9x on average. TCR beta libraries were generated with the immunoSEQ hsTCRB Kit. Turning to the authors' computational methods: The data were analyzed with ImmunoSEQ Analyzer and ImmunoSEQ Data Assistant, and V, D and J gene assignments followed IMGT definitions. Clonality, with values ranging from 0 to 1, was calculated as one minus the normalized Shannon entropy of productive rearrangement frequencies. Public clonotype analysis was restricted to overrepresented clonotypes comprising at least 0.05% of each patient's repertoire. Repertoires from 10 to 15 age-matched healthy donors in immuneACCESS were used as clonality controls. Drawn from immuneACCESS, this table holds only the in-frame rearrangements with V and J called that TCRdb kept. Clones are partly lost; checked studies trace under half to an unresolved V gene and leave the rest unexplained. The V and J calls and clone size were taken over from that table, and D and trimming were inferred from the DNA. For this sample there are 250,000 to 350,000 clones; 60% to 80% appear just once. The biggest ten clones account for 5.6% of the sample.

This specimen comes from a study of cytotoxic CD8 clonotypes in ibrutinib-treated CLL (dated by TCRdb to about 2021). Study-wide context: The cohort had 11 relapsed/refractory and around 15 treatment-naive patients; fewer than 18 were IGHV unmutated. Responses were partial in some 24 patients and complete in 2; after median approximately 67 months follow-up, about 14 stayed in remission and some twelve progressed. The response samples were drawn at a median of approximately 11 months into treatment, with a range of roughly 6 to 40 months. An average of 255,043 productive templates and approximately 91,000 productive rearrangements was obtained per sample. Longitudinal samples were obtainable from about 30% of the roughly 90 participants in the trial. Cryopreserved peripheral blood mononuclear cells were obtained before treatment, at response, and at either sustained remission or disease progression. All remission and progressive disease samples were collected while patients were still receiving ibrutinib. The investigation overall reported the following: An increase in clonality was observed at ibrutinib response, with clonality remaining stable during sustained remission and falling back toward baseline at progression. Public clonotypes were rare and either shrank or stayed stable during treatment, and the rise in clonality at ibrutinib response reflected expansion of private clonotypes. Sustained-remission and progressing patients did not have matched sampling times, and lymph node repertoires were not examined. At baseline, clonality was higher than in age-matched healthy donors and showed a strong correlation with circulating CD8+ T-cell counts.

Spanning cysteine to phenylalanine, the CDR3 consists of 16 amino acids. The kept DNA is CDR3 alone, 48 bases in frame from the first base. The junction carries 15 bases between V and J, which are trimmed by 0 bases and 3 bases respectively. The CDR1 and CDR2 encoded by the germline V gene are SGHAT and FQNNGV. The sample's time point label is to be understood as: progressive disease on ibrutinib. Approximately 2 micrograms of genomic DNA were extracted from cryopreserved PBMCs for TCR beta library preparation. Longitudinal blood samples from CLL patients on ibrutinib monotherapy underwent high-throughput TCR beta sequencing. The patients were enrolled in a single-center, open-label phase 2 trial of ibrutinib monotherapy.

The source of this sequence is a human donor with chronic lymphocytic leukemia. Recombination connected TRBV11-2 to TRBJ2-7, with no confidently assigned D gene. The sample in question was PBMCs, obtained at disease progression, from a patient treated with ibrutinib. The sequence in DNA is TGTGCCAGCAGCTTAGAGGAGACGAATTGGGACTACGAGCAGTACTTC. It translates as CASSLEETNWDYEQYF.